The 21 T cell receptor beta chains reported below all come from one sample, sequenced in a study of early T cells in non-severe SARS-CoV-2 infection. TCRdb reprocessed the 5' RACE reads via MiXCR and lists one record per CDR3 protein. The data hold 75,000 to 100,000 distinct CDR3 sequences, with roughly 15% observed a single time. Material: whole blood. The origin of the receptors is an adult who was a healthcare worker with PCR-confirmed SARS-CoV-2 infection or an uninfected control (not recorded which).

This clonotype was seen a few times. The chain joins TRBV7-2 to TRBJ1-4; no clear D. The CDR3 consists of 15 residues. Germline V gives CDR1 SGHTA, CDR2 FQGNSA. Trimming shortened V by 4 bases and J by 0 bases, and 9 bases separated the two germline ends. This CDR3 reads CASSSAGATNEKLFF. CDR3 nucleotides: TGTGCCAGCAGCTCCGCCGGGGCAACTAATGAAAAACTGTTTTTT.

This clonotype was observed a handful of times. V gene TRBV2 combines with J gene TRBJ1-2; 10 bases map to TRBD1. The CDR3 runs to 16 residues. J was trimmed by 5 bases and V by 3 bases; bases with no gene match: 9. Germline V CDR1 and CDR2: SNHLY, FYNNEI. The CDR3 DNA reads as TGTGCCAGCAGTGAGGGACAGGGGCCTAGCGGGTATGGCTACACCTTC. Translated: CASSEGQGPSGYGYTF.

A few counts support this clonotype. The gene calls are TRBV24-1 and TRBJ2-2; D is unclear. CDR1 and CDR2 (germline): KGHDR, SFDVKD. Trimming shortened V by 3 bases and J by 7 bases, and 11 bases separated the two germline ends. This CDR3 comprises 14 residues. The CDR3 DNA reads as TGTGCCACCAGTGATGCCCAACTGGACGGGGAGCTGTTTTTT. Residues: CATSDAQLDGELFF.

Details on this clonotype: Lacking the conserved final phenylalanine or tryptophan, this CDR3 likely reflects a read error. The chain carries TRBV5-8 and TRBJ2-1; TRBD1 matches at 9 bases. The germline V gene encodes CDR1 SGHTS and CDR2 YDEGEE. The CDR3 consists of 15 residues. J was trimmed by 7 bases and V by 4 bases; bases with no gene match: 9. The CDR3 coding sequence is TGTGCCAGCAGCGGGTCCGGGACAGGGAGGAATGAGCAGTTCTCC. Translating it yields CASSGSGTGRNEQFS.

This clonotype was seen a handful of times. The chain links TRBV20-1 to TRBJ2-1; D may match TRBD1 or TRBD2 (5 bases each). The V and J ends lost 2 bases and 1 base respectively, with 12 bases between them. This CDR3 contains 15 residues. Per the germline V gene, CDR1 is DFQATT and CDR2 is SNEGSKA (reference sequence). Here the CDR3 reads CSARRKGPSYNEQFF. The CDR3 coding sequence is TGCAGTGCTAGAAGGAAGGGACCTTCCTACAATGAGCAGTTCTTC.

There are a few counts of this clonotype. J is TRBJ2-2 and V is TRBV7-6; 9 positions match TRBD2. Germline CDR1 SGHVS, CDR2 FNYEAQ. The ends lost 4 bases at V and 6 bases at J; junction bases unmatched: 6. CDR3 length: 15 amino acids. The CDR3 sequence is CASSSDSGGSGELFF. In DNA form, the CDR3 reads TGTGCCAGCAGCTCTGATAGCGGGGGATCCGGGGAGCTGTTTTTT.

For this clonotype: This may be a read error, as it is one base from a much larger clone. DNA of the CDR3: TGTGCCAGCAGCCCCGGACAGGGGGTTTACAATGAGCAGTTCTTC. It codes for CASSPGQGVYNEQFF. This chain connects TRBV6-2 or TRBV6-3 to TRBJ2-1; 10 bases align to TRBD1. Looked up from germline, CDR1 is MNHEY and CDR2 is SVGEGT. After removal of 6 bases from V and 4 bases from J, the junction contained 6 bases not matched to a gene. CDR3 length equals 15 residues.

This clonotype turned up a few times. J is TRBJ1-1 and V is TRBV6-2 or TRBV6-3, with D possibly being TRBD1 (6 bases). V was trimmed by 0 bases and J by 4 bases, leaving 9 bases between them. The CDR3 runs 14 residues. Germline V CDR1 and CDR2: MNHEY, SVGEGT. The CDR3 coding sequence is TGTGCCAGCAGTTACTCGGGCAGGGGCACTGAAGCTTTCTTT. Its protein product is CASSYSGRGTEAFF.

V and J are TRBV11-2 and TRBJ2-2; no definite D call. Looked up from germline, CDR1 is SGHAT and CDR2 is FQNNGV. This CDR3 has 15 residues. V gave up 1 base and J gave up 2 bases, with 8 bases separating them. CDR3 DNA: TGTGCCAGCAGCTTAGGTCCAGCTAACACCGGGGAGCTGTTTTTT. Translating it yields CASSLGPANTGELFF.

This clonotype appeared many times. The chain couples TRBV5-6 to TRBJ1-2; a possible D gene is TRBD1 (6 bases). Germline assignment: CDR1 SGHDT and CDR2 YYEEEE. The CDR3 loop spans 14 amino acids. The ends were cut back, 4 bases at V and 5 bases at J, with 15 bases in the middle. CDR3 in amino acids: CASSTTGGEYGYTF. CDR3 sequence (DNA): TGTGCCAGCAGCACAACCGGGGGCGAGTATGGCTACACCTTC.

The J gene is TRBJ2-1, the V gene TRBV9; D is unresolved. Germline CDR1 and CDR2: SGDLS and YYNGEE. The CDR3 is made up of 11 amino acids. V was pared by 4 bases and J by 7 bases, with 6 bases between. The CDR3 sequence is CASSNLNEQFF. CDR3 DNA: TGTGCCAGCAGCAACCTTAATGAGCAGTTCTTC.

This clonotype was detected only a few times. The V and J genes are TRBV11-2 and TRBJ2-7, with D uncertain. The V end lost 0 bases, the J end lost 1 base, and 10 bases lay between the germline ends. The CDR3 runs to 15 residues. The germline CDR1 and CDR2 sequences are SGHAT and FQNNGV. The CDR3 DNA follows: TGTGCCAGCAGCTTAGACTCGGGCGAGTCCTACGAGCAGTACTTC. This sequence encodes CASSLDSGESYEQYF.

The sample holds many counts of this clonotype. The rearrangement uses TRBV6-2 or TRBV6-3 and TRBJ1-3; D is undetermined. This CDR3 contains 15 residues. Per germline, CDR1 MNHEY and CDR2 SVGEGT. With 5 bases removed from V and 1 base from J, the gap between germline ends came to 12 bases. CDR3 in amino acids: CASSEDAASGNTIYF. As DNA, the CDR3 is TGTGCCAGCAGTGAAGATGCCGCTTCTGGAAACACCATATATTTT.

The V call is TRBV28, the J call TRBJ2-5, with a tentative D call TRBD1 (5 bases). This CDR3 has 15 amino acids. Trimming stripped 6 bases from V and 9 bases from J, with 23 bases between. Germline CDR1 is MDHEN and CDR2 is SYDVKM. The CDR3 coding sequence is TGTGCCAGCAGCTCCCCCTCCGTTAGGGGCCCGGCCCAGTACTTC. It specifies CASSSPSVRGPAQYF.

The V call is TRBV28, the J call TRBJ2-5, with TRBD1 matching over 10 bases. The V and J ends lost 4 bases and 3 bases, in that order; junction bases with no gene match: 5. The CDR3 has 15 amino acids. Germline assignment: CDR1 MDHEN and CDR2 SYDVKM. CDR3 nucleotide sequence: TGTGCCAGCAGTTCTCTCGGGACAGGGGAAGAGACCCAGTACTTC. It codes for CASSSLGTGEETQYF.

This clonotype has more than one count but fewer than ten. The chain links TRBV28 to TRBJ1-1, with 7 positions matching TRBD1. CDR1 MDHEN and CDR2 SYDVKM come from the germline V gene. This CDR3 comprises 14 residues. V lost 6 bases and J lost 1; bases outside the gene matches: 5. The CDR3 protein is CASRGGTENTEAFF. The CDR3 DNA is TGTGCCAGCAGAGGAGGGACAGAGAACACTGAAGCTTTCTTT.

The rearrangement joins TRBV10-1 to TRBJ2-3; 7 bases agree with TRBD2. Germline-derived CDR1 and CDR2 are WNHNN and SYGVQD (reference sequence). This CDR3 has 15 amino acids. Trimming at V came to 6 bases and at J to 2 bases, leaving 8 bases not matched to a gene. CDR3 DNA: TGCGCCAGCAGGGAAGGACTAGGGAACACAGATACGCAGTATTTT. Translating gives CASREGLGNTDTQYF.

The V and J genes are TRBV7-2 and TRBJ2-1; D is ambiguous. The V end was cut by 3 bases, the J end by 0 bases, with 9 bases between. Germline-derived CDR1 and CDR2 are SGHTA and FQGNSA. The CDR3 has 15 amino acids. The chain's CDR3 is CASSFSRSSYNEQFF. The DNA of the CDR3 is TGTGCCAGCAGCTTTAGCCGCAGCTCCTACAATGAGCAGTTCTTC.

This clonotype was detected only a few times. This sequence joins TRBV7-9 and TRBJ2-7; weak D call: TRBD2 (6 bases). The CDR3 spans 15 residues. The germline gives CDR1 SEHNR, CDR2 FQNEAQ (reference sequence). Trimming removed 1 base at V and 2 bases at J, with 12 bases between. CDR3 in DNA: TGTGCCAGCAGCTTAGAAGCGGGTCTTACCTACGAGCAGTACTTC. It specifies CASSLEAGLTYEQYF.

This clonotype showed up just a few times. The gene calls are TRBV20-1 and TRBJ1-2; the D is unclear. The CDR3 length is 12 residues. CDR1 and CDR2 from the germline V gene are DFQATT and SNEGSKA (reference sequence). V lost 1 base and J lost 6, with 9 bases in between. The CDR3 nucleotides read TGCAGTGCTAGAGGAGTTGGGAATGGCTACACCTTC. Its translation: CSARGVGNGYTF.

The chain has TRBV7-9 and TRBJ2-5; 7 bases fit TRBD2. CDR1 is SEHNR, CDR2 FQNEAQ, per germline (reference sequence). This CDR3 is 19 amino acids long. V lost 4 bases to trimming and J lost 5 bases; unmatched junction nucleotides: 22. CDR3 region: CASSSREASGIGIRETQYF. CDR3 in DNA: TGTGCCAGCAGCTCCCGGGAGGCAAGCGGGATTGGAATTAGGGAGACCCAGTACTTC. Full variable domain (missing parts from reference TRBV7-9 and TRBJ2-5): DTGVSQNPRHKITKRGQNVTFRCDPISEHNRLYWYRQTLGQGPEFLTYFQNEAQLEKSRLLSDRFSAERPKGSFSTLEIQRTEQGDSAMYLCASSSREASGIGIRETQYFGPGTRLLVL.